This T cell receptor (beta chain) was sequenced during a study of shared clonotypes between healthy human individuals. Method: immunoSEQ multiplex PCR; TCRdb's copy keeps in-frame clones and lacks some. The sample holds just over 2,000,000 clones, 85% to 95% seen once. Germline values: CDR1 MGHRA, CDR2 YSYEKL. The CDR3 runs to 15 residues. V shed 1 base and J shed 0 bases, with 9 bases lying between them. The sequenced material came from naive CD4+ T cells sorted from blood. Subset described: CD45RA+ positively selected. The chain uses TRBV4-1 and TRBJ2-5; D gene ambiguous. The source of this sequence is a man between 18 and 35 years old in good health. CDR3 amino acids: CASSQGIRDQETQYF. The CDR3 DNA is TGCGCCAGCAGCCAAGGGATTCGGGACCAAGAGACCCAGTACTTC.